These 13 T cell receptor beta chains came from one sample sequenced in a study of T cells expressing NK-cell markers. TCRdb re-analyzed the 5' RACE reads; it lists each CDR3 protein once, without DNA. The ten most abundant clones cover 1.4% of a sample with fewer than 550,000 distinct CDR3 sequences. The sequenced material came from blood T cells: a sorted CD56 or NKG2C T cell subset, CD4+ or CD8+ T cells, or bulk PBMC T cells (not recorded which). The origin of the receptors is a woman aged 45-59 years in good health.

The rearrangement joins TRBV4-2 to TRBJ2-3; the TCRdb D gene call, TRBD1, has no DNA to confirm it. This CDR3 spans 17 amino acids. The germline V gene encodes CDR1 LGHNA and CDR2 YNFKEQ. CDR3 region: CASSQDEGLANTDTQYF.

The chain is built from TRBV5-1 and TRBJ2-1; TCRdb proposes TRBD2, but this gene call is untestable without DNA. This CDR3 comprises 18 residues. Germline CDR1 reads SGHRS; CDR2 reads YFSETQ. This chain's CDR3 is CASSTGLRAETKYNEQFF.

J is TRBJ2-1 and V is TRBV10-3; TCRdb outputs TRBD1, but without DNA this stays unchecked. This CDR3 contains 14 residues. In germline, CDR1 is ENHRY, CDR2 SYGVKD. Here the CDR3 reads CAISLTGRSNEQFF.

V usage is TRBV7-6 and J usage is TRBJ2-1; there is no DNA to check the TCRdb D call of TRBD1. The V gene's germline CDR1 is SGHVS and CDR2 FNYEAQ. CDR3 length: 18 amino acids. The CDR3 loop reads CASSPRPGQGNFHLTQFF.

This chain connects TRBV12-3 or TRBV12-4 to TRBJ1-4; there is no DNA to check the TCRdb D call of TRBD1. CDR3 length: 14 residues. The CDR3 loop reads CASTVTGLEGKLFF.

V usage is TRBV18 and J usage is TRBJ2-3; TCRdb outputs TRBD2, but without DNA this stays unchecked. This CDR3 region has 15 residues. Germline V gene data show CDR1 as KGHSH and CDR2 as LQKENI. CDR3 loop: CASSGRTSGRDTQYF.

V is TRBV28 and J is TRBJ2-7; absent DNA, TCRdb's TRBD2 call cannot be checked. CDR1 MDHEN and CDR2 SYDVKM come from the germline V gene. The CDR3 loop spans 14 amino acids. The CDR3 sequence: CASSAPGLVYEQYF. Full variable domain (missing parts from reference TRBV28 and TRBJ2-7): DVKVTQSSRYLVKRTGEKVFLECVQDMDHENMFWYRQDPGLGLRLIYFSYDVKMKEKGDIPEGYSVSREKKERFSLILESASTNQTSMYLCASSAPGLVYEQYFGPGTRLTVT.

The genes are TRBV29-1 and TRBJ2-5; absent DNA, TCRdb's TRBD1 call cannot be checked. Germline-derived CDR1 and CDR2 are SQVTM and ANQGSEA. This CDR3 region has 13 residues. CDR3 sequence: CSVVTGVPETQYF.

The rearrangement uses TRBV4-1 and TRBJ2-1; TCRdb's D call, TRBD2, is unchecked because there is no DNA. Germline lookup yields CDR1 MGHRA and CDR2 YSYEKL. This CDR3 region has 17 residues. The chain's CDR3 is CASSQGGSGRGRGEQFF.

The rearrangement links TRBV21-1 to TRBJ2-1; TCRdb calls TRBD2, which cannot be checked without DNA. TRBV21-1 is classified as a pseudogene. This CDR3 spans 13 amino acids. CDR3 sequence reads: CASGDSTYNEQFF.

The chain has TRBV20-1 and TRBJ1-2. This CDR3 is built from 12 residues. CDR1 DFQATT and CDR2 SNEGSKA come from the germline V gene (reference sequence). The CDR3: CSASRQAEGYTF.

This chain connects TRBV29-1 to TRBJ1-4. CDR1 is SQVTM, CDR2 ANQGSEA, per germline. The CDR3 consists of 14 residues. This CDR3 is CSVGVLATNEKLFF.

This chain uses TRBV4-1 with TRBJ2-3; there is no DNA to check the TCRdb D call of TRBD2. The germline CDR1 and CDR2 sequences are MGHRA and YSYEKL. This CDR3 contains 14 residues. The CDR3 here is CASSQVEGTDTQYF.